This TCR beta chain was recorded in a study of T cell responses to AZD1222 COVID-19 vaccine. This CDR3 is built from 16 residues. The junction had 10 bases not matched to a gene; V was cut back by 5 bases and J by 3 bases. Germline V gene sequence: CDR1 LGHNT, CDR2 FRNRAP. Sequenced by immunoSEQ multiplex PCR; TCRdb stores in-frame clones only, minus some. The table lists about 95,000 clones, approximately 91% of them singletons. Material: peripheral blood, obtained on day 0 of AZD1222 vaccination. The chain is built from TRBV12-5 and TRBJ2-5; TRBD1 agrees at 9 bases. This sequence originates from an adult in good health. The CDR3 DNA reads as TGTGCTAGTGGTCCGTCGACAGGGGGAAGGAAAGAGACCCAGTACTTC. Translation: CASGPSTGGRKETQYF.